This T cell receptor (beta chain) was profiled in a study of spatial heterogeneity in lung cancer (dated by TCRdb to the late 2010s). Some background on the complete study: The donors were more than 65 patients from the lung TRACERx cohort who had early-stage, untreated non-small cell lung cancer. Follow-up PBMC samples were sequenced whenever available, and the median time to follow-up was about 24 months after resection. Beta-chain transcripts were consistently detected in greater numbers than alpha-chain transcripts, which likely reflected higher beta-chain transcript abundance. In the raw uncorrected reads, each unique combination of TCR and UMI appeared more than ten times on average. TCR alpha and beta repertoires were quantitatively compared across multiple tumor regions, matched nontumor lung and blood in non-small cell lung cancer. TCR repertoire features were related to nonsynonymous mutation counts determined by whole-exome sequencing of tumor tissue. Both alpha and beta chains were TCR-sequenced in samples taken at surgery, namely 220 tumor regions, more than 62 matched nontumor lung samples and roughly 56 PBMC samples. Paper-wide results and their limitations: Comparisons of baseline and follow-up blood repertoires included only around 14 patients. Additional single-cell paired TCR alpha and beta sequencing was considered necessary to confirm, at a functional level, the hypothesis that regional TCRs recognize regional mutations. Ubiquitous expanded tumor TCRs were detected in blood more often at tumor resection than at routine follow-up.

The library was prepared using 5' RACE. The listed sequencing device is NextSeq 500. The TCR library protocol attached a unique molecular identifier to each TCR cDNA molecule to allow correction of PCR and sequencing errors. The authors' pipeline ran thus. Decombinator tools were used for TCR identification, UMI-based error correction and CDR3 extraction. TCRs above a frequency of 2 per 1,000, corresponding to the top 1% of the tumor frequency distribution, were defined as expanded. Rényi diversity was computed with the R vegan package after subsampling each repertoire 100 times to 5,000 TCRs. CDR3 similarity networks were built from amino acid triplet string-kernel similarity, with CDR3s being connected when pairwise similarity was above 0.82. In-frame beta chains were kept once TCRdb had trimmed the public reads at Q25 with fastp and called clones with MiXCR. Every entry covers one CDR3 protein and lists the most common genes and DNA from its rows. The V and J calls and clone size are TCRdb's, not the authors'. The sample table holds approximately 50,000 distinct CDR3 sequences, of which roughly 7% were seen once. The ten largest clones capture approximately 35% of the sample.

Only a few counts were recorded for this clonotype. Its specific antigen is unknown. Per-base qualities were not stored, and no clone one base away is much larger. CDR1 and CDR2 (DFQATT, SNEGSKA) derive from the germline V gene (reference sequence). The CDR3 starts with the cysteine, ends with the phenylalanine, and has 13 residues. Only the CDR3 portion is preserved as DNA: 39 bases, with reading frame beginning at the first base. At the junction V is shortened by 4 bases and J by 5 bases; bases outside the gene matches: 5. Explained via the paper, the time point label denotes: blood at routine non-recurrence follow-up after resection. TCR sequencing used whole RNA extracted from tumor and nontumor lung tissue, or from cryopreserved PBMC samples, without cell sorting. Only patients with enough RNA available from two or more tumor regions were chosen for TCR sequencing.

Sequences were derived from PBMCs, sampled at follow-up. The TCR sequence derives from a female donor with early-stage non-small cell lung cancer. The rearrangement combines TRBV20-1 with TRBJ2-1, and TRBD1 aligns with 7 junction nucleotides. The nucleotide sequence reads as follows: TGCAGTGCTACAGGGGGAGCCCACAATGAGCAGTTCTTC. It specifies CSATGGAHNEQFF.